This T cell receptor beta chain was identified during a study of T cell responses to AZD1222 COVID-19 vaccine. Notes on the study in general: Clonal diversity was possibly underestimated, and the donors were mostly white British, with more females. Mapped onto spike, vaccine-associated CD4 TCRs spanned it and were dominant at 160-218 and 743-854. The reported proportion of spike-specific TCRs targeting unmutated variant regions was nearly half. Sampling captured repertoires only after the peak T cell response.

The assay was immunoSEQ multiplex PCR, and TCRdb's table has in-frame clones only and misses some. The table includes 170,000 or so clones, approximately 90% detected once. The V gene lost 1 base and the J gene lost 3 bases, with 10 bases spanning the gap. The germline gives CDR1 SQVTM, CDR2 ANQGSEA. The CDR3 consists of 13 residues. Concerning this clone itself: What it binds is not known.

The TCR sequence derives from an adult in good health. The chain is built from TRBV29-1 and TRBJ2-7; D might be TRBD1 (5 bases). The sequences come from peripheral blood, collected on day 0 of AZD1222 vaccination. CDR3 in amino acids: CSVEGAQGYEQYF. The DNA of the CDR3 is TGCAGCGTTGAAGGGGCCCAGGGCTACGAGCAGTACTTC.